This T cell receptor (beta chain) derives from a study of T cells in Graves' hyperthyroidism and ophthalmopathy (dated by TCRdb to between 2019 and 2020). About the study as a whole: Peripheral blood was sampled at the time of initial diagnosis, prior to any treatment. TCR V-J signatures able to tell the groups apart were searched for in a discovery cohort of 90 to 100 patients, of whom approximately 40 had Graves' ophthalmopathy and roughly 58 had stable Graves' hyperthyroidism. Prospective prediction of ophthalmopathy was tested in an independent validation cohort of fewer than 20 hyperthyroidism patients and 15 to 17 patients who later progressed to ophthalmopathy. For training and testing, the 100 or so patients in the discovery cohort were randomly divided in a 7:3 ratio. In addition, the study compared T-cell repertoires in thyroid tissue and in blood from roughly 6 Graves' hyperthyroidism patients. Once sampling was done, hyperthyroidism patients were given methimazole at a starting dose of 30 mg daily, whereas ophthalmopathy patients were given high-dose intravenous methylprednisolone. The paper describes TCR Vbeta CDR3 sequencing of about 140 peripheral blood samples, made up of some 42 ophthalmopathy patients, 70 to 80 hyperthyroidism patients and roughly 17 progressor patients. General study outcomes and caveats: Ophthalmopathy was separated from stable hyperthyroidism by a 13 V-J signature model, with around 88% sensitivity and roughly 81% specificity obtained in cross-validation and 80%/75% obtained in testing. Sample size was not statistically predetermined, and investigators were not blinded to group allocation. In validation, the model predicted progression to ophthalmopathy a median of about 6.8 months before onset, with approximately 68% sensitivity and about 72% specificity. Blood samples also contained most of the expanded thyroid clonotypes (frequency above 0.001), which suggests that blood repertoires may reflect thyroid immune responses.

The TCR beta CDR3 regions were amplified from the RNA transcripts. The TCR CDR3 was subjected to a first round of RT-PCR using the HTBI primer set and the Qiagen OneStep RT-PCR kit. The libraries were constructed in a second round of multiplex PCR and then size-selected and purified. Libraries were sequenced paired-end with 100 bp reads on an Illumina HiSeq2000. The study's processing was this. SOAPnuke was used to process the raw data, with reads discarded if the reads contained adapters or uncalled bases, had a mean Phred below 15, or lacked an exact constant-primer or identifier match. COPE v1.2.5 was used to merge high-quality paired reads, and clonotypes were defined as unique nucleotide sequences. MiTCR v1.1 was used to align the clonotypes against IMGT TRBV, TRBD and TRBJ reference segments. The analysis included only V-J combinations with a frequency above 0.0001, which together covered 99% to 99.2% of the repertoires. A TCS score was defined as the ratio of F50 (clonal expansion) to E x V (chaos), with BLOSUM62-based TCRdist applied between CDR3 peptides within each V-J. Welch's t-statistics and random forest reduced several hundred V-J features to some 14, which were used in a naive Bayes classifier (R e1071). TCRdb took the public reads, trimmed them with fastp at Q25, ran MiXCR for clone calling and kept in-frame beta chains. Here each entry gathers all rows of one CDR3 protein and keeps the most common genes and DNA. The V and J calls follow TCRdb's processing rather than the paper's. For this sample the table gives about 300,000 distinct CDR3 sequences, of which 15% to 20% were detected only once. Of the sample, under 40% falls within the top ten clones.

The germline V gene encodes CDR1 MNHNS and CDR2 SASEGT. The V end loses 7 bases and the J end loses 4 bases, and a stretch of 19 bases separates them. Taken from cysteine to phenylalanine, the CDR3 has 16 residues. This entry keeps only the CDR3 DNA: 48 bases, framed from base 1. Regarding this clonotype: Its cognate antigen has yet to be identified. No quality values exist for individual bases; no much larger clone is one base distant.

In the ophthalmopathy patients, disease was moderately to severely active, with a Clinical Activity Score of 3 or more, a NOSPECS grade of 4 or more, and a duration of less than 3 months. Patients with uncontrolled infections, other autoimmune diseases, pregnancy or lactation were excluded. Clinical symptoms, serum thyroxine and TRAb, thyroid ultrasound, and orbital computed tomography formed the basis for the diagnoses. PBMCs were separated from under 11 ml of fresh peripheral blood using Ficoll-Paque density gradient centrifugation. Total RNA was extracted with Trizol reagent, and quality was checked on an Agilent 2100 Bioanalyzer.

The chain is made from TRBV6-1 and TRBJ2-2; 5 matching bases give a weak D call of TRBD2. The receptor comes from a man between 50 and 59 years old with Graves' ophthalmopathy. The sample comprised blood. The DNA is as follows: TGTGCCAGCAAACCCCCTTGGCCGGAGGTCACCGGGGAGCTGTTTTTT. This sequence encodes CASKPPWPEVTGELFF.